A selection of T cell receptor beta chains follows, all from one sample in a study of response to subunit inactivated influenza vaccine. MiXCR, applied by TCRdb to the RT-PCR reads, yields one record per CDR3 protein. This sample yields fewer than 700,000 distinct CDR3 sequences, of which 13% are seen a single time; around 13% belongs to the top ten. Sequenced here: PBMCs from blood, sampled 35 to 45 days after vaccination. All receptors come from a middle-aged man who received an inactivated influenza vaccine. Both conserved end residues are part of each CDR3. The D gene is left open where the match is weak. Not all rows give a size; the values are once, few, many and, for expanded clones, a class.

d_gene	abundance	j_gene	v_gene	CDR3nt	CDR3aa
TRBD2	.	TRBJ2-7	TRBV20-1	TGCAGTGCTAGAGATATTCTAGCGGGAGACCTCTACGAGCAGTACTTC	CSARDILAGDLYEQYF
TRBD2	few	TRBJ2-5	TRBV20-1	TGCAGTGCTGTTTCTTGGACTAGCGGGAGGAAAGAGACCCAGTACTTC	CSAVSWTSGRKETQYF
.	.	TRBJ2-7	TRBV12-3/TRBV12-4	TGTGCCAGCAGTTTAGGGACATCCGAGCAGTACTTC	CASSLGTSEQYF
TRBD2	few	TRBJ2-1	TRBV2	TGTGCCAGCAGGGAGACTAGCGGGGGGTATGAGCAGTTCTTC	CASRETSGGYEQFF
TRBD2	many	TRBJ2-1	TRBV12-3/TRBV12-4	TGTGCCAGCAGTTTAGCGTTTGGTAGCGGGAGCGAGCAGTTCTTC	CASSLAFGSGSEQFF
.	few	TRBJ1-2	TRBV28	TGTGCCAGCAGTTATGTCCGGGACGGCTATGGCTACACCTTC	CASSYVRDGYGYTF
.	many	TRBJ2-7	TRBV11-2	TGTGCCAGCAGCTTAGTTCGGCAGCCCTACGAGCAGTACTTC	CASSLVRQPYEQYF
TRBD2	few	TRBJ2-7	TRBV5-6	TGTGCCAGCAGCTCCGACGGACTAGCGGGGTACGAGCAGTACTTC	CASSSDGLAGYEQYF
.	few	TRBJ2-1	TRBV7-2	TGTGCCAGCAGCCCCGGGAGTGAGCAGTTCTTC	CASSPGSEQFF
.	.	TRBJ2-1	TRBV14	TGTGCCAGCAGCCAAGATACCCAGGGCCGCTACAATGAGCAGTTCTTC	CASSQDTQGRYNEQFF